This entry describes one T cell receptor (beta chain). Original methodology: Reference gene primer amplification gave estimated nucleated cell counts. This table comes from immunoSEQ multiplex PCR, and its TCRdb copy is limited to in-frame clones, with some not included. V, J and clone size were drawn from that table, and D and trimming were deduced from the DNA. The table lists around 200,000 clones, 70% to 85% of them singletons. Germline CDR1 is ENHRY and CDR2 is SYGVKD. Trimming took off 8 bases at V and 5 bases at J, with 9 bases between the two ends. This CDR3 contains 12 residues. The sample comes from a study of blood T cell repertoires in COVID-19. Study background: Specimens from acute and convalescent COVID-19 originated in the United States, Italy and Spain. Nucleic acid was either cDNA or gDNA, and it came from T cells, B-cell-depleted T cells, or PBMCs.

The TCR was taken from a man between 50 and 59 years old who had recovered from COVID-19. The sample consisted of peripheral blood. The chain carries TRBV10-3 and TRBJ2-2; no definite D call. The CDR3 coding sequence is TGTGCCATCGTTGCACAGACCGGGGAGCTGTTTTTT. Protein sequence: CAIVAQTGELFF.